This TCR beta chain was observed in a study of blood T cell repertoires in COVID-19. Overall study context: Acute and convalescent COVID-19 samples came from the United States, Italy and Spain. In each case, the material was cDNA or gDNA derived from T cells, B-cell-depleted T cells, or PBMCs.

In the authors' workflow: Reference gene primer amplification in the assay estimated nucleated cell counts. Produced via immunoSEQ multiplex PCR; TCRdb's table is partial and in-frame only. V, J and clone size reflect that table, while D and trimming were determined from the DNA. Among about 92,000 clones listed, about 70% were seen once. J was trimmed by 2 bases and V by 4 bases; bases with no gene match: 8. The germline gives CDR1 SGHRS, CDR2 YFSETQ. The CDR3 length is 16 residues. This clonotype originated in a woman aged 60-75 years in a cohort sampled during active or convalescent COVID-19. This chain links TRBV5-1 with TRBJ2-5, with 10 bases lining up with TRBD2. The sample comprised peripheral blood. The CDR3 nucleotides read TGCGCCAGCAGCGCCGGACCTAGCGGGGGTCAAGAGACCCAGTACTTC. It specifies CASSAGPSGGQETQYF.